This T cell receptor beta chain appears in the sequencing data of a study of CD8 T cell repertoires and HIV-1 epitope variants. Study in general: Controls were a CMV, EBV and flu pool, Ebola AY9, and no peptide.

Assay: immunoSEQ multiplex PCR; the TCRdb copy retains only in-frame clones and omits some. Among around 6,600 clones listed, roughly two thirds were seen once. On this clone: Its antigen is not known.

CDR3 length equals 15 residues. Trimming removed 3 bases from V and 0 bases from J; junction bases left unmatched: 3. The germline CDR1 and CDR2 sequences are LNHDA and SQIVND (reference sequence). Sequencing input: cultured CD8+ T cells derived from PBMCs. The V call is TRBV19, the J call TRBJ2-3; 7 bases are shared with TRBD2. The TCR was taken from a male donor with HIV. CDR3 residues: CASSIGTISTDTQYF. The CDR3 nucleotides are TGTGCCAGTAGTATCGGGACTATTAGCACAGATACGCAGTATTTT.